This is a list of T cell receptor beta chains from one sample in a study of shared clonotypes between healthy human individuals. Generated by immunoSEQ multiplex PCR, the TCRdb table keeps only in-frame clones and is missing some. Of hundreds of thousands of clones in the sample, about two thirds were seen once. The sample was memory CD4+ T cells sorted from blood. The receptors here all came from a woman aged 25 to 39 in good health. Each CDR3 is given with its conserved first and last residue. The D gene is left open where the match is weak. Some rows mark clone size as missing; the rest say once, few, many or name a class of expanded clone.

D	J	size	V	DNA	CDR3
-	TRBJ2-1	-	TRBV11-2	TGTGCCAGCAGCTTAAGGGGGACCATCTACGCCGATGAGCAGTTCTTC	CASSLRGTIYADEQFF
-	TRBJ2-3	-	TRBV5-4	TGTGCCAGCAGCACTAATAAAGACTCGATCGCAGATACGCAGTATTTT	CASSTNKDSIADTQYF
-	TRBJ2-2	-	TRBV19	TGTGCCAGTAGTTTTTGGGGGAGCCCCGCCACCGGGGAGCTGTTTTTT	CASSFWGSPATGELFF
-	TRBJ1-2	-	TRBV7-2	TGTGCCAGCAGCCCTAAGGAAGCCGAAACTTATGGCTACACCTTC	CASSPKEAETYGYTF
TRBD1	TRBJ1-1	many	TRBV28	TGTGCCAGCAAAAACTACAGGGGGTTGAGGGGGAACACTGAAGCTTTCTTT	CASKNYRGLRGNTEAFF
TRBD1	TRBJ1-2	few	TRBV11-3	TGTGCCAGCAGCTCAACCCTCAGGGACAGATCTAACTATGGCTACACCTTC	CASSSTLRDRSNYGYTF
-	TRBJ1-5	-	TRBV10-2	TGCGCCAGCAGTGAAGTCGGGAATCAGCCCCAGCATTTT	CASSEVGNQPQHF
-	TRBJ1-1	-	TRBV27	TGTGCCAGCAGTGCCAGCGGGAGTACTGAAGCTTTCTTT	CASSASGSTEAFF
-	TRBJ2-2	-	TRBV28	TGTGCCAGCAGTCAGGGTTTGACCGGGGAGCTGTTTTTT	CASSQGLTGELFF
TRBD1	TRBJ2-5	-	TRBV27	TGTGCCAGCAGTAGGATGGGACAGGCTCAAGAGACCCAGTACTTC	CASSRMGQAQETQYF
-	TRBJ1-4	-	TRBV5-6	TGTGCCAGCAGCATATGGACACGGGGAAAACTGTTTTTT	CASSIWTRGKLFF
TRBD2	TRBJ2-7	-	TRBV6-4	TGTGCCAGCAGTGCCGAGGGAGGACTAGCGGGAACCGAGCAGTACTTC	CASSAEGGLAGTEQYF
-	TRBJ1-1	few	TRBV29-1	TGCAGCGTTGAAGGAACTCTAGCTTTCTTT	CSVEGTLAFF
TRBD2	TRBJ2-1	-	TRBV2	TGTGCCAGTATACCCGGGACTAGCGGGACGCATGAGCAGTTCTTC	CASIPGTSGTHEQFF
TRBD2	TRBJ2-3	-	TRBV6-1	TGTGCCAGCAGTGAACGGTCGGGAGGGCCAGATACGCAGTATTTT	CASSERSGGPDTQYF
-	TRBJ1-5	few	TRBV18	TGTGCCAGCTCACGAAGTGGCAATCAGCCCCAGCATTTT	CASSRSGNQPQHF
-	TRBJ2-2	-	TRBV29-1	TGCAGCGTTGGGGGGCAGAACCAAGTAACCACCGGGGAGCTGTTTTTT	CSVGGQNQVTTGELFF
TRBD1	TRBJ1-2	-	TRBV27	TGTGCCAGCAGTTCCCACAGGGGGCGGATCTATGGCTACACCTTC	CASSSHRGRIYGYTF
TRBD1	TRBJ1-3	few	TRBV7-9	TGTGCCAGCAGCTTAAGGGACAGCTCTGGAAACACCATATATTTT	CASSLRDSSGNTIYF
-	TRBJ2-1	once	TRBV6-1	TGTGCCAGCAGTAGTCAGCGGAATGAGCAGTTCTTC	CASSSQRNEQFF
TRBD1	TRBJ1-4	many	TRBV5-1	TGCGCCAGCAGCTTTACAGGGGGCCGGGGTGAAAAACTGTTTTTT	CASSFTGGRGEKLFF
TRBD1	TRBJ2-1	few	TRBV28	TGTGCCAGCAGTCGGGGACAGGGAATCTGGAATGAGCAGTTCTTC	CASSRGQGIWNEQFF
TRBD2	TRBJ2-5	many	TRBV7-7	TGTGCCAGCAGCCTTAGACTAGCGGGAGACCCTTGGGAGACCCAGTACTTC	CASSLRLAGDPWETQYF